A single sample is the source of the 10 T cell receptor beta chains below, sequenced in a study of tumor-infiltrating lymphocytes in localized non-small cell lung cancer. The assay was immunoSEQ multiplex PCR, and TCRdb's table has in-frame clones only and misses some. This table has 9,500 to 15,000 clones, about four fifths appearing once. Sequencing was done on a sample of lung tumor tissue. These receptors came from a human donor with non-small cell lung cancer.

The chain is built from TRBV2 and TRBJ1-2; 7 bases agree with TRBD1. Germline-derived CDR1 and CDR2 are SNHLY and FYNNEI. Trimming cost V 3 bases and J 9 bases; bases outside gene matches: 10. The CDR3 runs 14 residues. The CDR3 is CASSEGGTVKRYTF. CDR3 bases: TGTGCCAGCAGTGAGGGAGGGACAGTGAAGCGCTACACCTTC. Variable domain in full (rest from reference TRBV2 and TRBJ1-2): EPEVTQTPSHQVTQMGQEVILRCVPISNHLYFYWYRQILGQKVEFLVSFYNNEISEKSEIFDDQFSVERPDGSNFTLKIRSTKLEDSAMYFCASSEGGTVKRYTFGSGTRLTVV.

The chain recombines TRBV2 with TRBJ2-1, with D possibly matching TRBD2 (5 bases). Germline CDR1 and CDR2: SNHLY and FYNNEI. The CDR3 length is 15 residues. V lost 4 bases and J 8 bases, leaving 18 bases between the germline ends. In nucleotides, the CDR3 is TGTGCCAGCAGTGTGCCCTCCTTCAGCGGTGATGAGCAGTTCTTC. Protein product: CASSVPSFSGDEQFF.

The chain carries TRBV10-3 and TRBJ1-5; a weak D match, TRBD1 (5 bases). V was shortened by 0 bases and J by 7 bases, with 16 bases between the two germline ends. CDR1 and CDR2 from the germline V gene are ENHRY and SYGVKD. There are 16 residues in the CDR3. CDR3 nucleotide sequence: TGTGCCATCAGTGAGTCGATCGGTAGGGGTGGCCAGCCCCAGCATTTT. Amino acid sequence: CAISESIGRGGQPQHF.

This clone appeared a single time. The chain employs TRBV10-1 and TRBJ2-3; TRBD2 aligns across 11 bases. The germline V gene has CDR1 WNHNN and CDR2 SYGVQD (reference sequence). The J segment lost 2 bases and the V segment lost 3 bases, leaving 7 bases of the junction unmatched. The CDR3 sequence is 17 residues long. CDR3 region: CASSDLAGGPSTDTQYF. CDR3 DNA sequence: TGCGCCAGCAGTGATCTAGCGGGAGGACCTTCCACAGATACGCAGTATTTT.

This chain uses TRBV7-2 with TRBJ2-7; tentatively, D is TRBD1 or TRBD2 (5 bases each). The CDR3 loop spans 12 amino acids. The germline V gene has CDR1 SGHTA and CDR2 FQGNSA. Trimming left V 5 bases short and J 6 bases short, with 11 bases between. The CDR3 loop is CASSVLGVEQYF. Here the CDR3 DNA reads TGTGCCAGCAGCGTCCTGGGGGTCGAGCAGTACTTC.

A single count supports this clone. The chain recombines TRBV5-1 with TRBJ2-1; unclear D gene. V dropped 0 bases and J dropped 1 base, with 11 bases sitting between them. Per the germline V gene, CDR1 is SGHRS and CDR2 is YFSETQ. The CDR3 is 16 residues long. The CDR3 DNA follows: TGCGCCAGCAGCTTGGCTCTGAGTGGGTCCTACAATGAGCAGTTCTTC. Translation gives CASSLALSGSYNEQFF.

The chain carries TRBV2 and TRBJ2-1, with TRBD2 matching over 11 bases. V gave up 7 bases and J gave up 7 bases; unmatched junction bases: 9. CDR1 is SNHLY and CDR2 is FYNNEI in the germline V gene. The CDR3 loop spans 15 amino acids. CDR3: CASTKLAGAGNEQFF. The CDR3 nucleotides are TGTGCCAGCACCAAACTAGCGGGAGCTGGGAATGAGCAGTTCTTC.

Only a few counts were recorded for this clone. The chain employs TRBV10-1 and TRBJ1-5, with TRBD1 matching over 7 bases. The CDR3 has 15 amino acids. CDR1 is WNHNN, CDR2 SYGVQD, per germline (reference sequence). Trimming cost V 5 bases and J 1 base; bases outside gene matches: 5. DNA for the CDR3: TGCGCCAGCAGTTCTTGCAGGGGGAGCAATCAGCCCCAGCATTTT. This codes for CASSSCRGSNQPQHF.

This clone was detected once. V gene TRBV6-5 combines with J gene TRBJ2-1, with D possibly matching TRBD2 (5 bases). V gave up 5 bases and J gave up 6 bases, with 14 bases separating them. CDR1 is MNHEY, CDR2 SVGAGI, per germline. This CDR3 is 14 amino acids long. The CDR3 DNA reads TGTGCCAGCAGTCGAGGACTTTTCCCCAATGAGCAGTTCTTC. Its translation is CASSRGLFPNEQFF.

This chain joins TRBV7-6 and TRBJ2-3; TRBD2 might be the D (6 bases). Trimming took 1 base from V and 5 from J, leaving 19 bases between them. The CDR3 extends over 17 amino acids. The germline V gene has CDR1 SGHVS and CDR2 FNYEAQ. This CDR3 reads CASSLGLGAGGRDTQYF. The CDR3 bases are TGTGCCAGCAGCTTAGGATTGGGAGCGGGTGGGAGAGATACGCAGTATTTT.